Shown below are 29 T cell receptor beta chains from a single sample sequenced in a study of T cell therapy after organ transplantation. Time point meaning: 4-8 weeks after completion of therapy. TCRdb's copy holds only in-frame clones and misses some; the assay was immunoSEQ multiplex PCR. The data show 5,800 or so clones, about two thirds seen once. These TCRs' antigens remain unknown. Sequenced material: CD8+ T cells from blood, taken after autologous CMV-specific T cell therapy. These receptors came from a human patient who had received a solid organ transplant and had CMV disease. Some of the T cells might come from the graft donor.

The V call is TRBV4-3, the J call TRBJ2-7, with 8 positions matching TRBD2. The trim removed 0 bases at V and 0 bases at J, leaving 7 bases unmatched. The CDR3 sequence is 17 residues long. Per germline, CDR1 LGHNA and CDR2 YSLEER. The DNA of the CDR3 is TGCGCCAGCAGCCAAGATCGGGGGGGTCTTAGCTCCTACGAGCAGTACTTC. Its translation is CASSQDRGGLSSYEQYF.

This chain joins TRBV7-9 and TRBJ2-1; D gene ambiguous. The CDR3 contains 14 residues. Germline V CDR1 and CDR2: SEHNR, FQNEAQ (reference sequence). V lost 5 bases to trimming and J lost 0 bases, with 8 bases between them. DNA of the CDR3: TGTGCCAGCAGCCCTACGGGCTCCTACAATGAGCAGTTCTTC. It translates to CASSPTGSYNEQFF.

The rearrangement joins TRBV9 to TRBJ2-7; D uncertain. V dropped 0 bases and J dropped 7 bases, with 14 bases sitting between them. Germline CDR1 is SGDLS and CDR2 is YYNGEE. This CDR3 is 14 amino acids long. Here the CDR3 reads CASSVERTPLEQYF. The CDR3 DNA is TGTGCCAGCAGCGTAGAAAGGACGCCACTGGAGCAGTACTTC.

The sample holds one count of this clone. This chain joins TRBV27 and TRBJ1-2; D is unresolved. V lost 5 bases to trimming and J lost 5 bases, with 9 bases between them. Germline V lookup: CDR1 MNHEY, CDR2 SMNVEV (reference sequence). CDR3 length: 12 residues. Written as DNA, the CDR3 is TGTGCCAGCAGTCCCATAGGGTATGGCTACACCTTC. As protein: CASSPIGYGYTF.

The chain couples TRBV13 to TRBJ2-1; 8 bases agree with TRBD2. The trim removed 0 bases at V and 0 bases at J, leaving 7 bases unmatched. Germline CDR1 reads PRHDT; CDR2 reads FYEKMQ (reference sequence). This CDR3 has 18 residues. CDR3 amino acids: CASSLGLAVGASYNEQFF. DNA for the CDR3: TGTGCCAGCAGCTTAGGACTAGCGGTCGGAGCCTCCTACAATGAGCAGTTCTTC.

The gene calls are TRBV27 and TRBJ1-1; 11 bases are shared with TRBD1. The CDR3 loop spans 17 amino acids. Germline V gene sequence: CDR1 MNHEY, CDR2 SMNVEV (reference sequence). V lost 5 bases to trimming and J lost 6 bases; unmatched junction nucleotides: 14. CDR3 in amino acids: CASSASGQGAWVAEAFF. In DNA, the CDR3 is TGTGCCAGCAGTGCCAGCGGACAGGGGGCTTGGGTCGCTGAAGCTTTCTTT.

This chain joins TRBV7-2 and TRBJ2-7; D gene unclear. Trimming pared 5 bases from V and 1 base from J, leaving 12 bases between. Germline-derived CDR1 and CDR2 are SGHTA and FQGNSA. The CDR3 has 14 amino acids. The CDR3 sequence is CASSPFVGSYEQYF. CDR3 DNA: TGTGCCAGCAGCCCCTTTGTGGGATCCTACGAGCAGTACTTC.

The genes are TRBV7-9 and TRBJ2-1; 10 nucleotides agree with TRBD2. CDR1 SEHNR and CDR2 FQNEAQ come from the germline V gene (reference sequence). V gave up 4 bases and J gave up 8 bases; unmatched junction bases: 11. The CDR3 has 16 amino acids. The CDR3 DNA follows: TGTGCCAGCAGCTCACCGCTAGCGGGAGTTGCCGATGAGCAGTTCTTC. It encodes CASSSPLAGVADEQFF.

Comment on this clone: Other DNA sequences in this specimen translate into the identical CDR3. The chain uses TRBV9 and TRBJ2-3, with unresolved D. The germline CDR1 and CDR2 sequences are SGDLS and YYNGEE. The CDR3 has 14 amino acids. Trimming removed 2 bases from V and 3 bases from J, with 10 bases in between. CDR3 residues: CASSVGVGTDTQYF. The DNA for the CDR3 is TGTGCCAGCAGCGTTGGAGTGGGTACAGATACGCAGTATTTT.

The genes are TRBV7-9 and TRBJ2-7, with D perhaps matching TRBD2 (5 bases). Trimming took off 1 base at V and 3 bases at J, with 10 bases between the two ends. There are 14 residues in the CDR3. Germline CDR1 is SEHNR and CDR2 is FQNEAQ (reference sequence). This CDR3 reads CASSLVGLNYEQYF. The CDR3 DNA reads TGTGCCAGCAGCTTAGTAGGACTCAACTACGAGCAGTACTTC.

CDR3 sequence reads: CASRSGYNEQFF. The CDR3 DNA reads TGTGCCAGTAGGAGCGGCTACAATGAGCAGTTCTTC. This sequence joins TRBV19 and TRBJ2-1; perhaps TRBD2 as D (5 bases). Germline loops: CDR1 LNHDA, CDR2 SQIVND (reference sequence). Between the trimmed V and J ends, which lost 6 bases and 3 bases, there was a span of 6 bases. The CDR3 is 12 residues long.

This clone appeared once. The chain links TRBV19 to TRBJ1-4; TRBD1 aligns across 7 bases. The germline V gene encodes CDR1 LNHDA and CDR2 SQIVND (reference sequence). The trim removed 3 bases at V and 8 bases at J, leaving 6 bases unmatched. This CDR3 comprises 14 residues. This chain's CDR3 is CASSILGTDEKLFF. The CDR3 nucleotides are TGTGCCAGTAGTATTCTTGGGACAGACGAAAAACTGTTTTTT.

The rearrangement joins TRBV7-9 to TRBJ2-7, with D possibly matching TRBD1 (5 bases). The V and J ends lost 7 bases and 0 bases respectively, with 10 bases between them. Germline V lookup: CDR1 SEHNR, CDR2 FQNEAQ (reference sequence). CDR3 length: 13 amino acids. In nucleotides, the CDR3 is TGTGCCAGCATTGACAGCAGCTCCTACGAGCAGTACTTC. Its translation is CASIDSSSYEQYF.

The J gene is TRBJ2-3, the V gene TRBV6-6; 7 bases line up with TRBD1. Germline CDR1 reads MNHNY; CDR2 reads SVGAGI (reference sequence). CDR3 length: 14 residues. The junction had 1 base not matched to a gene; V was cut back by 0 bases and J by 4 bases. The chain's CDR3 is CASSYSTGPDTQYF. The CDR3 nucleotides are TGTGCCAGCAGTTACTCGACAGGGCCAGATACGCAGTATTTT.

The chain recombines TRBV7-3 with TRBJ2-3; maybe TRBD1 (5 bases). This CDR3 is built from 15 residues. Trimming cost V 1 base and J 4 bases, with 12 bases left between them. The germline gives CDR1 SGHTA, CDR2 FQGTGA. CDR3 coding DNA: TGTGCCAGCAGCTTAAGTGCGCTGGGGCCAGATACGCAGTATTTT. Its translation: CASSLSALGPDTQYF.

The chain uses TRBV2 and TRBJ1-6; the D gene is possibly TRBD1 (6 bases). Trimming removed 1 base at V and 3 bases at J, with 16 bases between. The V gene's germline CDR1 is SNHLY and CDR2 FYNNEI. The CDR3 has 18 residues. Written as DNA, the CDR3 is TGTGCCAGCAGTGAAGATCCCCTTCGACAGGACTATAATTCACCCCTCCACTTT. Translated, it gives CASSEDPLRQDYNSPLHF.

The chain carries TRBV19 and TRBJ2-1, with a tentative D call TRBD2 (6 bases). Trimming took off 3 bases at V and 0 bases at J, with 9 bases between the two ends. Per the germline V gene, CDR1 is LNHDA and CDR2 is SQIVND (reference sequence). The length of the CDR3 is 15 residues. The DNA of the CDR3 is TGTGCCAGTAGTATTGGGGGAGGCTCCTACAATGAGCAGTTCTTC. This sequence encodes CASSIGGGSYNEQFF.

This chain uses TRBV6-5 with TRBJ2-7; TRBD2 agrees at 12 bases. The CDR3 consists of 16 residues. Germline V gene lookup returns CDR1 MNHEY and CDR2 SVGAGI. V shed 1 base, J shed 7 bases, and the junction held 8 bases outside the gene matches. The CDR3 here is CASSYLLAGGAREQYF. CDR3 in DNA: TGTGCCAGCAGTTACTTACTAGCGGGAGGAGCACGGGAGCAGTACTTC.

The rearrangement joins TRBV7-9 to TRBJ2-2, with D perhaps being TRBD1 or TRBD2 (5 bases each). Trimming took 5 bases from V and 4 from J, leaving 11 bases between them. Germline CDR1 is SEHNR and CDR2 is FQNEAQ (reference sequence). CDR3 size: 14 residues. The CDR3 nucleotides are TGTGCCAGCAGCCCAATCGGGACCACCGGGGAGCTGTTTTTT. As protein: CASSPIGTTGELFF.

The chain couples TRBV28 to TRBJ2-7; TRBD2 matches 11 bases. The CDR3 totals 15 residues. V gave up 2 bases and J gave up 5 bases; unmatched junction bases: 5. Germline CDR1 and CDR2: MDHEN and SYDVKM. For the CDR3, the DNA is TGTGCCAGCAGTTTAACTAGCGGGAGTTTAGACGAGCAGTACTTC. The encoded protein is CASSLTSGSLDEQYF.

The chain recombines TRBV27 with TRBJ1-1, with 8 nucleotides matching TRBD1. This CDR3 has 22 amino acids. The V and J ends lost 6 bases and 6 bases, in that order; junction bases with no gene match: 33. Germline values: CDR1 MNHEY, CDR2 SMNVEV (reference sequence). In DNA form, the CDR3 reads TGTGCCAGCAGCCCTGCCTCCCCTTTTACCGGGACAGGTTGGATTGACGGGGCTGAAGCTTTCTTT. This sequence encodes CASSPASPFTGTGWIDGAEAFF.

This clone is medium-sized by share. V is TRBV4-1 and J is TRBJ2-3, with TRBD2 as a possible D gene (6 bases). The CDR3 is made up of 20 amino acids. Trimming pared 0 bases from V and 0 bases from J, leaving 22 bases between. Germline loops: CDR1 MGHRA, CDR2 YSYEKL. Here the CDR3 DNA reads TGCGCCAGCAGCCAAGAGTTGACACGGGCCCTCGGAGGGAGCACAGATACGCAGTATTTT. As protein: CASSQELTRALGGSTDTQYF.

V and J are TRBV4-2 and TRBJ2-2; no clear D. Per germline, CDR1 LGHNA and CDR2 YNFKEQ. Trimming cost V 3 bases and J 0 bases, with 20 bases left between them. The CDR3 covers 19 residues. The CDR3 is CASSQSRAKKTSNTGELFF. CDR3 nucleotide sequence: TGTGCCAGCAGCCAGTCGCGAGCGAAAAAAACCTCGAACACCGGGGAGCTGTTTTTT.

This chain uses TRBV6-5 with TRBJ1-2; TRBD1 agrees at 7 bases. The CDR3 has 14 amino acids. J was trimmed by 8 bases and V by 0 bases; bases with no gene match: 6. Germline lookup yields CDR1 MNHEY and CDR2 SVGAGI. The CDR3 DNA sequence: TGTGCCAGCAGTTACTCAGAGGGGGCGCGAGGCTACACCTTC. The encoded protein is CASSYSEGARGYTF.

CDR3 region: CASSSRDRGDEQYF. As DNA, the CDR3 is TGTGCCAGCAGTTCGCGGGACAGGGGAGACGAGCAGTACTTC. The chain recombines TRBV7-9 with TRBJ2-7; 10 nucleotides match TRBD1. Germline assignment: CDR1 SEHNR and CDR2 FQNEAQ (reference sequence). The CDR3 is 14 amino acids. Losses at the gene ends were 6 bases for V and 5 bases for J; bases not matched to a gene: 7.

The chain couples TRBV7-9 to TRBJ2-7, with TRBD2 as a possible D gene (5 bases). CDR1 is SEHNR, CDR2 FQNEAQ, per germline (reference sequence). The CDR3 extends over 16 amino acids. V was clipped by 5 bases and J by 0 bases, with 17 bases between them. CDR3 protein: CASSPQSGASSYEQYF. The CDR3, as DNA: TGTGCCAGCAGCCCCCAAAGCGGAGCTAGCTCCTACGAGCAGTACTTC. Using reference TRBV7-9 and TRBJ2-7 for the parts outside the CDR3, the full variable domain is DTGVSQNPRHKITKRGQNVTFRCDPISEHNRLYWYRQTLGQGPEFLTYFQNEAQLEKSRLLSDRFSAERPKGSFSTLEIQRTEQGDSAMYLCASSPQSGASSYEQYFGPGTRLTVT.

This chain joins TRBV27 and TRBJ2-7; the match to TRBD2 covers 7 bases. The CDR3 has 15 residues. Germline assignment: CDR1 MNHEY and CDR2 SMNVEV (reference sequence). The trim removed 5 bases at V and 2 bases at J, leaving 9 bases unmatched. Here the CDR3 DNA reads TGTGCCAGCAGTCCTGGGGCTAGCGGTACCTACGAGCAGTACTTC. Translated, it gives CASSPGASGTYEQYF.

The chain recombines TRBV5-1 with TRBJ2-1, with 10 nucleotides matching TRBD2. With 2 bases clipped from V and 3 bases from J, the junction kept 2 bases outside the gene matches. CDR1 is SGHRS, CDR2 YFSETQ, per germline. The CDR3 extends over 15 amino acids. The CDR3: CASSLSGGDYNEQFF. DNA for the CDR3: TGCGCCAGCAGCTTAAGCGGGGGGGACTACAATGAGCAGTTCTTC.

This rearrangement joins TRBV7-9 to TRBJ2-2, with unresolved D. CDR1 and CDR2 (germline): SEHNR, FQNEAQ (reference sequence). Between the trimmed V and J ends, which lost 6 bases and 2 bases, there was a span of 19 bases. This CDR3 has 17 residues. The CDR3 loop is CASSIPVSGLNTGELFF. DNA of the CDR3: TGTGCCAGCAGTATACCGGTTTCGGGTTTAAACACCGGGGAGCTGTTTTTT.